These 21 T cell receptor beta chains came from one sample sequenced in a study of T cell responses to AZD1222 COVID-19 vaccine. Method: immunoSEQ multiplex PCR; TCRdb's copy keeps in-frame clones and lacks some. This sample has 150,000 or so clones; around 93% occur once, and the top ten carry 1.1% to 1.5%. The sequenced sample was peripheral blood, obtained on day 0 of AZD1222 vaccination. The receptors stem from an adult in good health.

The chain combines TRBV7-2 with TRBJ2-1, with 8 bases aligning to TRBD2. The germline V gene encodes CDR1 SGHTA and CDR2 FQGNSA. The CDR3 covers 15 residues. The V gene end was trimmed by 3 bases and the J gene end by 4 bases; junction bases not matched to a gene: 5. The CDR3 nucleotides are TGTGCCAGCAGCTTCCAGGGACTAGGATACAATGAGCAGTTCTTC. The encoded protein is CASSFQGLGYNEQFF. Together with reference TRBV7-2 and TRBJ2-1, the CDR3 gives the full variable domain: GAGVSQSPSNKVTEKGKDVELRCDPISGHTALYWYRQSLGQGLEFLIYFQGNSAPDKSGLPSDRFSAERTGGSVSTLTIQRTQQEDSAVYLCASSFQGLGYNEQFFGPGTRLTVL.

CDR3 loop: CASSIGGKVTGELFF. CDR3 nucleotide sequence: TGTGCCAGTAGTATCGGGGGAAAGGTCACCGGGGAGCTGTTTTTT. This rearrangement joins TRBV19 to TRBJ2-2, with a possible D match to TRBD2 (6 bases). Germline CDR1 reads LNHDA; CDR2 reads SQIVND (reference sequence). The V end lost 3 bases, the J end lost 4 bases, and 12 bases lay between the germline ends. This CDR3 is 15 amino acids long.

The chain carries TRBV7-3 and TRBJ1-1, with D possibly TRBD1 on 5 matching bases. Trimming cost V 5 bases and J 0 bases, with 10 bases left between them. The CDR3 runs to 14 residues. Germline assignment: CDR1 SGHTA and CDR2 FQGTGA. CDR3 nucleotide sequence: TGTGCCAGCAGCCCTTCAGGGATGAACACTGAAGCTTTCTTT. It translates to CASSPSGMNTEAFF.

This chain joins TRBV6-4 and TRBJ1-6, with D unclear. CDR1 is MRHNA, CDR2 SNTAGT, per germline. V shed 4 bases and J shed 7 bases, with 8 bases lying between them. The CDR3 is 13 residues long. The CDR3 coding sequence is TGTGCCAGCAGTGCGACCGGGAATTCACCCCTCCACTTT. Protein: CASSATGNSPLHF.

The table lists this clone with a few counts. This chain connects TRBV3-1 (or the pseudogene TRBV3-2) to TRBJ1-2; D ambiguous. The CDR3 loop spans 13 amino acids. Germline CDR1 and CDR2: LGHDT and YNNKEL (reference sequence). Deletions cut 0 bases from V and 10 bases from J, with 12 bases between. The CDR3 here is CASSQEFDGHYTF. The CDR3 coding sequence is TGTGCCAGCAGCCAAGAATTCGATGGCCACTACACCTTC.

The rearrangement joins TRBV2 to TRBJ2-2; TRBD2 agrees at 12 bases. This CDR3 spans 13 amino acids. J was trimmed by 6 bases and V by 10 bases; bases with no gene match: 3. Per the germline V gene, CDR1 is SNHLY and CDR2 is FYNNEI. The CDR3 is CATLAGGPGELFF. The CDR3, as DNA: TGTGCCACCCTAGCGGGGGGGCCCGGGGAGCTGTTTTTT.

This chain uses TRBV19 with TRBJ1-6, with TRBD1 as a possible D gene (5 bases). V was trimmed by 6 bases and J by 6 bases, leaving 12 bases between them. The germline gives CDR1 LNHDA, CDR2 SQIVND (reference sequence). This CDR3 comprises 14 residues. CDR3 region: CASSVQGRNSPLHF. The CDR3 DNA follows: TGTGCCAGTAGCGTGCAGGGACGTAATTCACCCCTCCACTTT.

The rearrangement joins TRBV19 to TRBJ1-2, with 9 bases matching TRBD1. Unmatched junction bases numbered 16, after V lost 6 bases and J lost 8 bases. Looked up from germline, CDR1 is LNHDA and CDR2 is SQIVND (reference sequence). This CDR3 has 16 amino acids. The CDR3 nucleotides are TGTGCCAGTAGACTTACCTTCCGGGACAGGGTGAGCGGCTACACCTTC. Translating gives CASRLTFRDRVSGYTF.

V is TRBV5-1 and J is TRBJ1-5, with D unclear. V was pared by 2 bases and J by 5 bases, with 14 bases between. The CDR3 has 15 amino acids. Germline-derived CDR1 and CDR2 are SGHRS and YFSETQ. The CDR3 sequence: CASSFGPNGDQPQHF. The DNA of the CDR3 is TGCGCCAGCAGCTTTGGGCCCAACGGTGATCAGCCCCAGCATTTT.

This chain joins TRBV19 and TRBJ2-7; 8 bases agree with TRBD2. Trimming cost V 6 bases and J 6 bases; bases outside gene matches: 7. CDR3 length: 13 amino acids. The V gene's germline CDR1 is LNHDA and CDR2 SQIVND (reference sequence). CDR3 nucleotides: TGTGCCAGTAGAACCGGGAGGGAGGGCGAGCAGTACTTC. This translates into CASRTGREGEQYF.

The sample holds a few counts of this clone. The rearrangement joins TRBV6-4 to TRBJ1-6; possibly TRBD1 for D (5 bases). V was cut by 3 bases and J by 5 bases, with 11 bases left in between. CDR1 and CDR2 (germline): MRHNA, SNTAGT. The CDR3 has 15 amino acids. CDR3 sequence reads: CASSEGDGDNSPLHF. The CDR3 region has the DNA TGTGCCAGCAGTGAAGGGGACGGGGATAATTCACCCCTCCACTTT.

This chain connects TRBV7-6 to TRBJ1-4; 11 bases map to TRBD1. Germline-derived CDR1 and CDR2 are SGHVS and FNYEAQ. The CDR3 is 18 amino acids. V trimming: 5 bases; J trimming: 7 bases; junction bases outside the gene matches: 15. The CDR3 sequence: CASSPPSGQGAGGEKLFF. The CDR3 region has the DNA TGTGCCAGCAGCCCCCCCTCCGGACAGGGGGCGGGGGGTGAAAAACTGTTTTTT.

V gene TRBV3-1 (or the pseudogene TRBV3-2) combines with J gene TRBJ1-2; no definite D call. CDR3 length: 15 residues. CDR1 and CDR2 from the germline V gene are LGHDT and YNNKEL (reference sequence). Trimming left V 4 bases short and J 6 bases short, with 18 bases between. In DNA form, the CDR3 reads TGTGCCAGCAGCCTTCGCATGGATAGGCTCGATGGCTACACCTTC. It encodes CASSLRMDRLDGYTF.

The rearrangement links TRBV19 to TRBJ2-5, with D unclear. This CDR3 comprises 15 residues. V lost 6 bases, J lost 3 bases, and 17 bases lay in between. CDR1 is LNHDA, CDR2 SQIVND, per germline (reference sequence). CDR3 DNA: TGTGCCAGTAGACACAACCAAAAACCAGAAGAGACCCAGTACTTC. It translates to CASRHNQKPEETQYF.

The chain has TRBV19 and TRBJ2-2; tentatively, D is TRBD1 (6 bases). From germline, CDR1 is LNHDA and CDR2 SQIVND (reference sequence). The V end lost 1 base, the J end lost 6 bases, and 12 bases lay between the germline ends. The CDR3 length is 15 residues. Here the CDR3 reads CASSIGNREAGELFF. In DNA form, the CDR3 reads TGTGCCAGTAGTATAGGAAACAGGGAAGCCGGGGAGCTGTTTTTT. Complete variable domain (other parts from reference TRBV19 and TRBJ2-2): DGGITQSPKYLFRKEGQNVTLSCEQNLNHDAMYWYRQDPGQGLRLIYYSQIVNDFQKGDIAEGYSVSREKKESFPLTVTSAQKNPTAFYLCASSIGNREAGELFFGEGSRLTVL.

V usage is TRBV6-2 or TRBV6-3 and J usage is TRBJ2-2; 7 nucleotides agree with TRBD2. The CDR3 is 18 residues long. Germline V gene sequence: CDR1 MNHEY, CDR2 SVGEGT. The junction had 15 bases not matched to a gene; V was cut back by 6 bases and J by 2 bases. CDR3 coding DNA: TGTGCCAGCAGATACCTACCTGCGCGCGGGAGAAACACCGGGGAGCTGTTTTTT. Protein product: CASRYLPARGRNTGELFF.

For the CDR3, the DNA is TGTGCCAGCAGCTCAAGAGGCATAAATGAGCAGTTCTTC. It specifies CASSSRGINEQFF. The chain carries TRBV6-5 and TRBJ2-1; D remains ambiguous. Germline V lookup: CDR1 MNHEY, CDR2 SVGAGI. This CDR3 comprises 13 residues. With 6 bases removed from V and 7 bases from J, the gap between germline ends came to 13 bases.

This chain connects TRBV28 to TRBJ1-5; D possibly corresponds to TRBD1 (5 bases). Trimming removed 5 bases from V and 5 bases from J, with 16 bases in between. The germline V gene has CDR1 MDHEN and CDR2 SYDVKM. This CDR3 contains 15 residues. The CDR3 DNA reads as TGTGCCAGCAGTAGGGGCTCAGGGCTCGATCAGCCCCAGCATTTT. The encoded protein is CASSRGSGLDQPQHF.

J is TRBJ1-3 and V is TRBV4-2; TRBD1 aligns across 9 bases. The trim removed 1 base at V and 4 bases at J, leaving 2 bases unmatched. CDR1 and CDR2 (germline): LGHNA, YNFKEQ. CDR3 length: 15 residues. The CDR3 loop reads CASSQGDREGNTIYF. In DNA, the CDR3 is TGTGCCAGCAGCCAAGGGGACAGGGAAGGAAACACCATATATTTT.

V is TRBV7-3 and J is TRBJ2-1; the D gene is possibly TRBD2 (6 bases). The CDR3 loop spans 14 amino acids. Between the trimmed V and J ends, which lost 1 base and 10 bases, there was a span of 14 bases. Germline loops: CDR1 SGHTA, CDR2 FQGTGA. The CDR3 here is CASSLISGGIEQFF. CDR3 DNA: TGTGCCAGCAGCTTAATCTCCGGCGGGATCGAGCAGTTCTTC.

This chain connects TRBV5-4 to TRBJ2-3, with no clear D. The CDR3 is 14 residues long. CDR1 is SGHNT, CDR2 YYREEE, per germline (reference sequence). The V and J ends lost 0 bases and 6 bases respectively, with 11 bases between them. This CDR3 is CASSLGPAGDTQYF. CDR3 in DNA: TGTGCCAGCAGCTTGGGACCAGCCGGTGATACGCAGTATTTT.